A single sample is the source of the 15 T cell receptor beta chains below, sequenced in a study of shared clonotypes between healthy human individuals. Libraries were prepared by immunoSEQ multiplex PCR; TCRdb keeps only in-frame clonotypes and omits some of them. The sample contains about 490,000 clones, 70% to 80% of which appear only once. Specimen: PBMCs. These receptors all come from a woman aged 35 to 49 in good health. Some clones in this sample may be carry-over from other donors' samples.

This chain joins TRBV7-2 and TRBJ2-1; 8 nucleotides agree with TRBD1. The CDR3 is made up of 15 amino acids. The germline gives CDR1 SGHTA, CDR2 FQGNSA. J lost 1 base, V lost 5 bases, and 4 bases had no gene match. The CDR3 DNA reads TGTGCCAGCAGCCTCGGACAGGGTTCCTACAATGAGCAGTTCTTC. This gives the protein CASSLGQGSYNEQFF.

This clone has only one observation. This chain uses TRBV5-4 with TRBJ1-1; 7 bases are shared with TRBD1. V lost 0 bases to trimming and J lost 6 bases; unmatched junction nucleotides: 2. The CDR3 extends over 13 amino acids. Germline V gene data show CDR1 as SGHNT and CDR2 as YYREEE (reference sequence). The CDR3 here is CASSLAQGAEAFF. The DNA of the CDR3 is TGTGCCAGCAGCTTGGCCCAGGGGGCTGAAGCTTTCTTT.

This clone was recorded only once. V is TRBV28 and J is TRBJ2-7; 10 bases are a match to TRBD2. Germline V gene sequence: CDR1 MDHEN, CDR2 SYDVKM. The CDR3 extends over 14 amino acids. J was trimmed by 4 bases and V by 5 bases; bases with no gene match: 5. In DNA form, the CDR3 reads TGTGCCAGCAGTCCAGGGGGACTAGCGTACGAGCAGTACTTC. Translated, it gives CASSPGGLAYEQYF.

The chain recombines TRBV5-6 with TRBJ2-1; tentative D call: TRBD2 (7 bases). Per germline, CDR1 SGHDT and CDR2 YYEEEE. The V gene lost 3 bases and the J gene lost 10 bases, with 23 bases spanning the gap. This CDR3 spans 16 amino acids. CDR3 DNA sequence: TGTGCCAGCAGCTGGTACAGGGTGGGCGGGAGTGCGGAGCAGTTCTTC. It yields the protein CASSWYRVGGSAEQFF.

The genes are TRBV4-3 and TRBJ2-1; D remains unclear. The V gene's germline CDR1 is LGHNA and CDR2 YSLEER. The CDR3 covers 13 residues. Trimming took off 4 bases at V and 6 bases at J, with 10 bases between the two ends. In nucleotides, the CDR3 is TGCGCCAGCAGCCGCCACCTACTCAATGAGCAGTTCTTC. Residues: CASSRHLLNEQFF.

This rearrangement joins TRBV7-9 to TRBJ1-4; tentative D call: TRBD1 (5 bases). Trimming pared 5 bases from V and 3 bases from J, leaving 10 bases between. CDR3 length equals 14 residues. Looked up from germline, CDR1 is SEHNR and CDR2 is FQNEAQ (reference sequence). CDR3 coding DNA: TGTGCCAGCAGCGGGGGAATGGCTAATGAAAAACTGTTTTTT. It codes for CASSGGMANEKLFF.

Of note for this clone: Since a far larger clone is one base different, this is likely a read error. The same CDR3 can be traced to other DNA sequences in this sample. V usage is TRBV30 and J usage is TRBJ1-3, with no clear D. Trimming took off 6 bases at V and 4 bases at J, with 13 bases between the two ends. Per germline, CDR1 GTSNPN and CDR2 SVGIG (reference sequence). The CDR3 totals 13 residues. The CDR3 sequence is CACHRGSGNTIYF. Written as DNA, the CDR3 is TGTGCCTGCCACCGCGGTTCCGGAAACACCATATATTTT.

V and J are TRBV4-1 and TRBJ1-2; unclear D gene. The CDR3 runs 14 residues. The V gene lost 4 bases and the J gene lost 14 bases, with 23 bases spanning the gap. CDR1 MGHRA and CDR2 YSYEKL come from the germline V gene. The chain's CDR3 is CASSRTPTSWEETF. The CDR3 DNA follows: TGCGCCAGCAGCCGAACCCCGACCTCTTGGGAGGAGACCTTC.

The chain couples TRBV5-1 to TRBJ2-3; 10 nucleotides line up with TRBD2. After removal of 5 bases from V and 5 bases from J, the junction contained 8 bases not matched to a gene. CDR3 length: 15 amino acids. Germline CDR1 reads SGHRS; CDR2 reads YFSETQ. The CDR3 DNA sequence: TGCGCCAGCAGAAAAGGGACTAGCGAAATAGATACGCAGTATTTT. Protein product: CASRKGTSEIDTQYF.

J is TRBJ2-3 and V is TRBV9; D possibly corresponds to TRBD2 (6 bases). Trimming shortened V by 0 bases and J by 5 bases, and 13 bases separated the two germline ends. Germline V gene data show CDR1 as SGDLS and CDR2 as YYNGEE. There are 15 residues in the CDR3. The CDR3 loop is CASSVVGGARDTQYF. CDR3 bases: TGTGCCAGCAGCGTAGTGGGGGGAGCCAGAGATACGCAGTATTTT.

This sequence joins TRBV2 and TRBJ2-2; D possibly uses TRBD1 or TRBD2 (5 bases each). Germline loops: CDR1 SNHLY, CDR2 FYNNEI. CDR3 length: 16 amino acids. The V end lost 7 bases, the J end lost 2 bases, and 17 bases lay between the germline ends. CDR3 residues: CASKAAGTPNTGELFF. CDR3 in DNA: TGTGCCAGCAAGGCCGCCGGGACGCCCAACACCGGGGAGCTGTTTTTT.

The V gene is TRBV2, the J gene TRBJ2-7, with D maybe TRBD1 (6 bases). The CDR3 is made up of 14 amino acids. The germline CDR1 and CDR2 sequences are SNHLY and FYNNEI. V was shortened by 6 bases and J by 0 bases, with 12 bases between the two germline ends. CDR3 region: CASSPDRASYEQYF. The CDR3 DNA is TGTGCCAGCAGCCCGGACAGAGCCTCCTACGAGCAGTACTTC.

This clone was counted once. J is TRBJ2-4 and V is TRBV28, with 8 nucleotides matching TRBD2. V trimming: 5 bases; J trimming: 0 bases; junction bases outside the gene matches: 18. In germline, CDR1 is MDHEN, CDR2 SYDVKM. CDR3 length equals 20 residues. CDR3 DNA sequence: TGTGCCAGCAGTCCCCTCGGGCATCCGGGGGGGGGATTAGCCAAAAACATTCAGTACTTC. Translating gives CASSPLGHPGGGLAKNIQYF.

This clone was counted many times. Distinct nucleotide sequences in the sample also encode this CDR3. This chain uses TRBV19 with TRBJ2-6; no definite D call. Trimming left V 3 bases short and J 0 bases short, with 6 bases between. Germline loops: CDR1 LNHDA, CDR2 SQIVND (reference sequence). The CDR3 sequence is 15 residues long. The CDR3 DNA is TGTGCCAGTAGTATCCATTACTCTGGGGCCAACGTCCTGACTTTC. It specifies CASSIHYSGANVLTF.

The chain employs TRBV6-4 and TRBJ2-1; D perhaps matches TRBD1 (7 bases). CDR1 is MRHNA and CDR2 is SNTAGT in the germline V gene. This CDR3 has 15 residues. Trimming stripped 4 bases from V and 3 bases from J, with 13 bases between. CDR3 bases: TGTGCCAGCAGTGTGGTCAGGGGGGTCTACAATGAGCAGTTCTTC. Amino acids: CASSVVRGVYNEQFF.